Below, 9 T cell receptor beta chains from the same sample are listed, as sequenced in a study of cytomegalovirus exposure and HLA in healthy donors (dated by TCRdb to the late 2010s). Library generation was performed with the immunoSEQ multiplex PCR assay. A mixture of 60 forward primers for TCR Vbeta segments and 13 reverse primers for TCR Jbeta segments was used in the multiplex PCR. Sourced from immuneACCESS, this table was stored by TCRdb with only in-frame sequences that have V and J called. A share of the clones is absent; for the studies checked, an unresolved V gene accounts for under half, and the remainder has no known explanation. The sample includes under 90,000 clones, with 75% to 85% observed a single time. Under 3.5% of the sample is held by the ten biggest clonotypes. Sequenced: PBMCs. The receptors come from a man aged 50 to 60 in good health and CMV-seropositive.

This clone showed up just a few times. The chain couples TRBV18 to TRBJ2-5; 8 bases are shared with TRBD1. Germline V gives CDR1 KGHSH, CDR2 LQKENI. This CDR3 has 15 residues. Unmatched junction bases numbered 8, after V lost 3 bases and J lost 5 bases. The CDR3 protein is CASSPPQGVQETQYF. The CDR3 bases are TGTGCCAGCTCACCCCCACAGGGGGTGCAGGAGACCCAGTACTTC.

The V call is TRBV5-1, the J call TRBJ1-5; D gene uncertain. The CDR3 extends over 15 amino acids. Germline CDR1 SGHRS, CDR2 YFSETQ. Trimming took off 0 bases at V and 0 bases at J, with 7 bases between the two ends. The DNA for the CDR3 is TGCGCCAGCAGCTTGGACGGTTATAGCAATCAGCCCCAGCATTTT. It is translated as CASSLDGYSNQPQHF. The variable domain in full, with the rest retrieved from reference TRBV5-1 and TRBJ1-5, is KAGVTQTPRYLIKTRGQQVTLSCSPISGHRSVSWYQQTPGQGLQFLFEYFSETQRNKGNFPGRFSGRQFSNSRSEMNVSTLELGDSALYLCASSLDGYSNQPQHFGDGTRLSIL.

The chain combines TRBV14 with TRBJ2-1, with a possible D match to TRBD2 (6 bases). This CDR3 spans 16 amino acids. Germline CDR1 SGHDN, CDR2 FVKESK. V was trimmed by 0 bases and J by 6 bases, leaving 15 bases between them. The CDR3 nucleotides are TGTGCCAGCAGCCAAGACAGAGGGACTTACGGCAATGAGCAGTTCTTC. Its protein product is CASSQDRGTYGNEQFF.

The chain uses TRBV30 and TRBJ1-2; 9 bases are shared with TRBD1. V lost 4 bases, J lost 8 bases, and 8 bases stayed unmatched. The germline V gene encodes CDR1 GTSNPN and CDR2 SVGIG (reference sequence). The CDR3 spans 13 residues. DNA for the CDR3: TGTGCCTGGATTCCGGACAGGGGAGGGGGCTACACCTTC. Translating it yields CAWIPDRGGGYTF.

This rearrangement joins TRBV7-6 to TRBJ2-1; no clear D gene. The CDR3 loop spans 15 amino acids. Trimming removed 2 bases from V and 8 bases from J, with 16 bases in between. CDR1 and CDR2 from the germline V gene are SGHVS and FNYEAQ. The CDR3: CASSLNSLESDEQFF. CDR3 nucleotides: TGTGCCAGCAGCTTAAACTCGTTGGAGTCCGATGAGCAGTTCTTC.

The V gene is TRBV27, the J gene TRBJ2-3; TRBD2 matches 9 bases. This CDR3 has 15 residues. Germline loops: CDR1 MNHEY, CDR2 SMNVEV (reference sequence). Germline trimming cut 5 bases from V and 5 bases from J; bases unmatched to any gene: 8. CDR3 loop: CASSRLREGVDTQYF. As DNA, the CDR3 is TGTGCCAGCAGTCGGTTGCGGGAGGGTGTAGATACGCAGTATTTT.

The V and J genes are TRBV7-6 and TRBJ2-5; D is uncertain. The J call may be mistaken, given a closer DNA end match to TRBJ2-7. The germline V gene has CDR1 SGHVS and CDR2 FNYEAQ. The CDR3 is made up of 13 amino acids. The CDR3 DNA reads as TGTGCCAGCAGCCCCACCGAGCGAGGCGAGCAGTACTTC. It codes for CASSPTERGEQYF.

The rearrangement uses TRBV27 and TRBJ1-4; weak D call: TRBD1 (6 bases). Germline CDR1 and CDR2: MNHEY and SMNVEV (reference sequence). V was pared by 6 bases and J by 3 bases, with 17 bases between. This CDR3 has 16 residues. The CDR3 nucleotides are TGTGCCAGCAGACCGGAAACAGGGTTAGCTAATGAAAAACTGTTTTTT. Its translation: CASRPETGLANEKLFF. Together with reference TRBV27 and TRBJ1-4, the CDR3 gives the full variable domain: EAQVTQNPRYLITVTGKKLTVTCSQNMNHEYMSWYRQDPGLGLRQIYYSMNVEVTDKGDVPEGYKVSRKEKRNFPLILESPSPNQTSLYFCASRPETGLANEKLFFGSGTQLSVL.

The genes are TRBV11-3 and TRBJ2-5, with D possibly TRBD2 on 6 matching bases. In germline, CDR1 is SGHNT, CDR2 YENEEA. Trimming left V 4 bases short and J 8 bases short, with 26 bases between. The CDR3 sequence is 17 residues long. CDR3 DNA: TGTGCCAGCAGCTCCCCCGTCGGGGGATCCGGCGAGAGAACCCAGTACTTC. Translated: CASSSPVGGSGERTQYF. Supplemented by reference TRBV11-3 and TRBJ2-5, the full variable domain reads EAGVVQSPRYKIIEKKQPVAFWCNPISGHNTLYWYLQNLGQGPELLIRYENEEAVDDSQLPKDRFSAERLKGVDSTLKIQPAELGDSAVYLCASSSPVGGSGERTQYFGPGTRLLVL.